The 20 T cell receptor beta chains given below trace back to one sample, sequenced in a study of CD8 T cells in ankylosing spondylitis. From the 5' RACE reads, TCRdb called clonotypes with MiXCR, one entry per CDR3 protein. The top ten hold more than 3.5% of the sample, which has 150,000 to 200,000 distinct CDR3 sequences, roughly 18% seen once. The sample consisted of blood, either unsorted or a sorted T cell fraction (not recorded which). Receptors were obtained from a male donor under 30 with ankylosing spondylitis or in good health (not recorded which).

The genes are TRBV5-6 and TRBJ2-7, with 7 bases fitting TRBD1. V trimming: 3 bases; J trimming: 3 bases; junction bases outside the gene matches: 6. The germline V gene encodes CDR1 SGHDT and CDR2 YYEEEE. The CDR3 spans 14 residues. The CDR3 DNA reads TGTGCCAGCAGCTCGCCGGGACAGAGCTACGAGCAGTACTTC. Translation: CASSSPGQSYEQYF.

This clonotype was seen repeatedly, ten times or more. CDR3 protein: CSVDWQGHTGELFF. The CDR3 coding sequence is TGCAGCGTTGATTGGCAGGGTCACACCGGGGAGCTGTTTTTT. V and J are TRBV29-1 and TRBJ2-2, with D maybe TRBD1 (5 bases). Germline V gene data show CDR1 as SQVTM and CDR2 as ANQGSEA. The CDR3 contains 14 residues. Trimming pared 3 bases from V and 3 bases from J, leaving 11 bases between.

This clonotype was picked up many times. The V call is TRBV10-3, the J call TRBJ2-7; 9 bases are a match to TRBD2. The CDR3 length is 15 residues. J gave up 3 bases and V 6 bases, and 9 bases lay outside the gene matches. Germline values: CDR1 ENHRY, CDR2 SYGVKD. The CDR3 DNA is TGTGCCATCAGCGATTATAGCGGGAGTAACTACGAGCAGTACTTC. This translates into CAISDYSGSNYEQYF.

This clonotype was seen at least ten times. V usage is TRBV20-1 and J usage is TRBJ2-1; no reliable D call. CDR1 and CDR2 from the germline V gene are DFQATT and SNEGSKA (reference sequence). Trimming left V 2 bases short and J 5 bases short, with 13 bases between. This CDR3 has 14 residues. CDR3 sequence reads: CSARLLSSHNEQFF. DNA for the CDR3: TGCAGTGCTAGACTACTTAGTTCTCACAATGAGCAGTTCTTC.

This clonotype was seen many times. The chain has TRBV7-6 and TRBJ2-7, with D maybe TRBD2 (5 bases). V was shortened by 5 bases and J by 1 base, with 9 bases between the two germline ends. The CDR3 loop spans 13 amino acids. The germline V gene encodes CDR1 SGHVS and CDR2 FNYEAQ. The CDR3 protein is CASSVTGSYEQYF. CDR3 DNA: TGTGCCAGCAGCGTGACGGGGTCCTACGAGCAGTACTTC.

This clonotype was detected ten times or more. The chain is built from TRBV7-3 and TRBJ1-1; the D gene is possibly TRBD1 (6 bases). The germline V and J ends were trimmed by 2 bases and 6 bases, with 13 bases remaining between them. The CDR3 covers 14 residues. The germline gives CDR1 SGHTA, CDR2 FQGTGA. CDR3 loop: CASSLLGGRAEAFF. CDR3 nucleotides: TGTGCCAGCAGCTTATTGGGGGGGCGCGCTGAAGCTTTCTTT.

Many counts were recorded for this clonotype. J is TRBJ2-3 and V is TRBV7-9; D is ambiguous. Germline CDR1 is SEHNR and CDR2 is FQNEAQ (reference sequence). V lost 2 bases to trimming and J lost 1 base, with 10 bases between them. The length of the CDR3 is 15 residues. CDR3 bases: TGTGCCAGCAGCTTAAACCCTCATGGCACAGATACGCAGTATTTT. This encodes CASSLNPHGTDTQYF.

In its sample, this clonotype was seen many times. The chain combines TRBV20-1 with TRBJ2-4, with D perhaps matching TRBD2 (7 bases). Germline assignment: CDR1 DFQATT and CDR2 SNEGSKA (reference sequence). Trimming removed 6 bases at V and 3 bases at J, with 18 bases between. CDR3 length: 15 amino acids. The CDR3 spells CSAHKGGAGKNIQYF. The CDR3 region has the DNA TGCAGTGCCCACAAAGGGGGGGCGGGCAAAAACATTCAGTACTTC.

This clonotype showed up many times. In DNA form, the CDR3 reads TGCGCCAGCAGCCCCGGTGGGGGAAGCAATCAGCCCCAGCATTTT. Encoded protein: CASSPGGGSNQPQHF. This sequence joins TRBV5-1 and TRBJ1-5, with D possibly TRBD1 on 5 matching bases. This CDR3 is built from 15 residues. Germline V gives CDR1 SGHRS, CDR2 YFSETQ. Trimming cost V 4 bases and J 1 base, with 12 bases left between them.

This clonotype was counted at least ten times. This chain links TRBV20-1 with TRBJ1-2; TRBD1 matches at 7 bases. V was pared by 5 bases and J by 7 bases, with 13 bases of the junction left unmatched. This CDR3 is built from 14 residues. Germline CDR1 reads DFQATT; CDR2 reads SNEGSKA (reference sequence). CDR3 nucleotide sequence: TGCAGTGCTTTCGGGGACAGCGGCCTTGCTGGCTACACCTTC. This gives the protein CSAFGDSGLAGYTF.

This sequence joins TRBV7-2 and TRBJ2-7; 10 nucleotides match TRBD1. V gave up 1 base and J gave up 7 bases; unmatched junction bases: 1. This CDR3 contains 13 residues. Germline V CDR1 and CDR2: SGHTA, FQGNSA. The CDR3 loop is CASSLGGQGEQYV. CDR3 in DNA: TGTGCCAGCAGCTTAGGGGGACAGGGGGAGCAGTACGTC.

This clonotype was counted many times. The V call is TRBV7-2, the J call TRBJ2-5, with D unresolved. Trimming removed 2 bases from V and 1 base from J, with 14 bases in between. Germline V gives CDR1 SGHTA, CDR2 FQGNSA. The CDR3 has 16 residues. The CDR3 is CASSLIPGSFQETQYF. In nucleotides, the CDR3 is TGTGCCAGCAGCTTAATCCCAGGTTCTTTCCAAGAGACCCAGTACTTC.

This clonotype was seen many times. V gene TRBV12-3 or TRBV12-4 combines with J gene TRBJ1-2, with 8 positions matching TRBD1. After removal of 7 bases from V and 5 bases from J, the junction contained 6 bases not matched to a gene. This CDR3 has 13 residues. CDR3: CASTWTGNYGYTF. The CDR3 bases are TGTGCCAGCACCTGGACAGGGAATTATGGCTACACCTTC.

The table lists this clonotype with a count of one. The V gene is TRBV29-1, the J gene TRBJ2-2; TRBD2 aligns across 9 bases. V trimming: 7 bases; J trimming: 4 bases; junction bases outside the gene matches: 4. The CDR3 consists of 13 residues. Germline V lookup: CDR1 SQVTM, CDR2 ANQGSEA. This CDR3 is CSALAGPTGELFF. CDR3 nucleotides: TGCAGCGCTCTAGCGGGACCCACCGGGGAGCTGTTTTTT.

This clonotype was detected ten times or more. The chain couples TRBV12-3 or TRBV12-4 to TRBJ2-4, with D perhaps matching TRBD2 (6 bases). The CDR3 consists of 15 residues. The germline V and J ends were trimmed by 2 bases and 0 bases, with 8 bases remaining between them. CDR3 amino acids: CASSLKGLAKNIQYF. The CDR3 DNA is TGTGCCAGCAGTTTAAAGGGACTAGCCAAAAACATTCAGTACTTC.

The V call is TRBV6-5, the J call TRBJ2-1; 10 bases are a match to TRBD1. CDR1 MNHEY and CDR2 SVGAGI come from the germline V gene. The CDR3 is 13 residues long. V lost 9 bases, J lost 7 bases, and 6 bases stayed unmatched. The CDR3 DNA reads TGTGCCAGTTCCGGGACAGGGGCTAATGAGCAGTTCTTC. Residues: CASSGTGANEQFF.

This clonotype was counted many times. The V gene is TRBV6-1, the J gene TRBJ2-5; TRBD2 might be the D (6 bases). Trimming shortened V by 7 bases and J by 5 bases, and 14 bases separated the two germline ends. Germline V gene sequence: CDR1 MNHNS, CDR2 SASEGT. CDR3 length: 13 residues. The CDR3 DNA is TGTGCCAGCACTCCGGGAGTGAGGGAGACCCAGTACTTC. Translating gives CASTPGVRETQYF.

The CDR3 here is CSASSQRDGELFF. CDR3 bases: TGCAGTGCTAGCAGTCAGCGGGACGGGGAGCTGTTTTTT. The chain carries TRBV20-1 and TRBJ2-2, with 7 nucleotides matching TRBD2. Germline V CDR1 and CDR2: DFQATT, SNEGSKA (reference sequence). The CDR3 contains 13 residues. V was pared by 3 bases and J by 7 bases, with 5 bases of the junction left unmatched.

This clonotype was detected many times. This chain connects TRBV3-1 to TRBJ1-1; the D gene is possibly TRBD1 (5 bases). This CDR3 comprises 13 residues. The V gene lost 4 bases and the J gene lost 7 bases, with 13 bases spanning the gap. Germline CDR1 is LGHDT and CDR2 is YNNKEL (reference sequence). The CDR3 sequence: CASSRSPGREAFF. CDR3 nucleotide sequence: TGTGCCAGCAGCCGATCACCGGGACGTGAAGCTTTCTTT. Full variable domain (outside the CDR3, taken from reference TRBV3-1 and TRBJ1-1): DTAVSQTPKYLVTQMGNDKSIKCEQNLGHDTMYWYKQDSKKFLKIMFSYNNKELIINETVPNRFSPKSPDKAHLNLHINSLELGDSAVYFCASSRSPGREAFFGQGTRLTVV.

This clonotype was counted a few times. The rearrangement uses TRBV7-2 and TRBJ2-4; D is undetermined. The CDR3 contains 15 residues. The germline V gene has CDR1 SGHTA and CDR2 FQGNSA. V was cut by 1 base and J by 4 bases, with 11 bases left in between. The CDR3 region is CASSLETLGKNIQYF. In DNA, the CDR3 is TGTGCCAGCAGCTTAGAGACCCTAGGAAAAAACATTCAGTACTTC.